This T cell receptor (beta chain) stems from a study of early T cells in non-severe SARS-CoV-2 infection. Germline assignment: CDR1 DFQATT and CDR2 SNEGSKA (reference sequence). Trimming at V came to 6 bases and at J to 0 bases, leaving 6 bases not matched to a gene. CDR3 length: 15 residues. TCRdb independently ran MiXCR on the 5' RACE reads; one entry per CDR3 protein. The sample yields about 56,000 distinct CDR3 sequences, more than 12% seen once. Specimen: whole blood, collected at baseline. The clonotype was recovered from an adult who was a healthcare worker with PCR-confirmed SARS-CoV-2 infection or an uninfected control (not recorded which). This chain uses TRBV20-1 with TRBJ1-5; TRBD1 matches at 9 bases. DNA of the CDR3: TGCAGTGCCCTACAGGGGGCGAATAGCAATCAGCCCCAGCATTTT. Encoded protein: CSALQGANSNQPQHF.